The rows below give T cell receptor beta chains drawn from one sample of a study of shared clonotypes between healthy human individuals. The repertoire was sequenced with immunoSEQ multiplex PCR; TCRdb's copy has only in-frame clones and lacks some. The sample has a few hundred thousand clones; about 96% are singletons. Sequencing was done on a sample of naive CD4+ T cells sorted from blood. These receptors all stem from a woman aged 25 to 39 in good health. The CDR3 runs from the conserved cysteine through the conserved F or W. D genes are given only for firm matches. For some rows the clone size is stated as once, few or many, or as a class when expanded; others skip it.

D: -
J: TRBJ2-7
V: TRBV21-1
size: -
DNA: TGTGCCAGCAGCAAAGGGGCCCTCACCTACGAGCAGTACTTC
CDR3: CASSKGALTYEQYF

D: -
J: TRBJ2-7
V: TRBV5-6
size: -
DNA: TGTGCCAGCAGCTTGTTTAGGGGGGACGAGCAGTACTTC
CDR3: CASSLFRGDEQYF

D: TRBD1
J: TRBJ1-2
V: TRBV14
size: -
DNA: TGTGCCAGCAGCCATTGGGACAGACGGAACTATGGCTACACCTTC
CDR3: CASSHWDRRNYGYTF

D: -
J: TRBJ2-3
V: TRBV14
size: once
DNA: TGTGCCAGCAGGATCCATGGCCAAGATACGCAGTATTTT
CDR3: CASRIHGQDTQYF

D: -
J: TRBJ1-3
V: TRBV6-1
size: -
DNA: TGTGCCAGCAGTGAAGCGCTTCCCCGGGGTGGAAACACCATATATTTT
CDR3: CASSEALPRGGNTIYF

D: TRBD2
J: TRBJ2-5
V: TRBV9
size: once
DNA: TGTGCCAGCAGCGGAACCCGAGGGGAGGGGACCCAGTACTTC
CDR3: CASSGTRGEGTQYF

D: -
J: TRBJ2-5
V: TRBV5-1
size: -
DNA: TGCGCCAGCAGGTCGCAGGTCCAAGAGACCCAGTACTTC
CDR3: CASRSQVQETQYF

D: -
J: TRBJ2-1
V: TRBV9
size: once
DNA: TGTGCCAGCAGCGTAGTGGGGGGAGGAAACAATGAGCAGTTCTTC
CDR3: CASSVVGGGNNEQFF

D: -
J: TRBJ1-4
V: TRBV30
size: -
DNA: TGTGCCTGGAGTGTAGATGGGGCGAAACTGTTTTTT
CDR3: CAWSVDGAKLFF

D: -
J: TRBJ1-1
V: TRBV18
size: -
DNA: TGTGCCAGCTCATCACAGGAGGGGTTGTTACGGGGGGATTTGAACACTGAAGCTTTCTTT
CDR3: CASSSQEGLLRGDLNTEAFF

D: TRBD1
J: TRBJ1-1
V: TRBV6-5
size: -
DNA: TGTGCCAGCAGTTCCCCAGGGGGTGGTGTGCGGACTGAAGCTTTCTTT
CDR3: CASSSPGGGVRTEAFF

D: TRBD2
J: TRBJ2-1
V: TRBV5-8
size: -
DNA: TGTGCCAGCAGCTTCGGGAGGGGTTCGGGCAATGAGCAGTTCTTC
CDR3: CASSFGRGSGNEQFF

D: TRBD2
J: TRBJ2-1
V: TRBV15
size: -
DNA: TGTGCCACCAGCAGAAATAGCGGGGGTTACAATGAGCAGTTCTTC
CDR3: CATSRNSGGYNEQFF

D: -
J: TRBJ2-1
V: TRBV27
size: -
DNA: TGTGCCAGCAGTTTTTACCACTCAGGTAGAGATGAGCAGTTCTTC
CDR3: CASSFYHSGRDEQFF

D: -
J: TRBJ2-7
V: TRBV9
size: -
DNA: TGTGCCAGCAGCCCCCGGACGTATCTCTACGAGCAGTACTTC
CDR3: CASSPRTYLYEQYF

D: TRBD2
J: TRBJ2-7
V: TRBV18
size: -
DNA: TGTGCCAGCTCACCAAGAGGCGCGGGAGAGGTTGGCGGCGAGCAGTACTTC
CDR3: CASSPRGAGEVGGEQYF

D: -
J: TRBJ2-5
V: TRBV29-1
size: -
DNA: TGCTATGTCGAGATGGGGAGTGAGACCCAGTACTTC
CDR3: CYVEMGSETQYF

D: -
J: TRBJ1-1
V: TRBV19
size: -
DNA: TGTGCCAGTAGAACCTCTGGACGGATGAACATTGAAGCTTTCTTT
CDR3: CASRTSGRMNIEAFF

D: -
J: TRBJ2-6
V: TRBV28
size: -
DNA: TGTGCCAGTCTGGGGCATCAGGCTGGGGCCAACGTCCTGACTTTC
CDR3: CASLGHQAGANVLTF

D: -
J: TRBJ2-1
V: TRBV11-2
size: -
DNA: TGTGCCAGCAGCTTAGCAGGGCTTGAGGATGAGCAGTTCTTC
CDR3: CASSLAGLEDEQFF

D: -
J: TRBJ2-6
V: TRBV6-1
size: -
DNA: TGTGCCAGCAGTGAAAGGCCCAACAAGGGCGACTCTGGGGCCAACGTCCTGACTTTC
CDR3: CASSERPNKGDSGANVLTF

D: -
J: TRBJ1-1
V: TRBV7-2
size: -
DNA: TGTGCCAGCAGTTTTGCCCCGAACACTGAAGCTTTCTTT
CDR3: CASSFAPNTEAFF

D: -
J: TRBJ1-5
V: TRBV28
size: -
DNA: TGTGCCAGCAGGATAGACAGGATGAGTCAGCCCCAGCATTTT
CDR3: CASRIDRMSQPQHF

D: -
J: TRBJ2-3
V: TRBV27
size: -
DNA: TGTGCCAGCAGTTTACTCCCGGGCGCAGATACGCAGTATTTT
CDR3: CASSLLPGADTQYF

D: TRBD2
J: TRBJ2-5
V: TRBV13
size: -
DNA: TGTGCCAGCAGCTTAGCCCTAGCGGGAGAAGAGACCCAGTACTTC
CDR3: CASSLALAGEETQYF

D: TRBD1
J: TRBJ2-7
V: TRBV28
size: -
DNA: TGTGCCAGCAGTGCCGGGACAGGGGTCCACGAGCAGTACTTC
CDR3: CASSAGTGVHEQYF

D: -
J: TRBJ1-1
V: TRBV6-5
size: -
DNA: TGTGCCAGCAGTTACTATGGAGGGTTGGACACTGAAGCTTTCTTT
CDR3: CASSYYGGLDTEAFF

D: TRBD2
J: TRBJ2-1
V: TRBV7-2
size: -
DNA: TGTGCCAGCAGCTTTTTTACTAGCGGGAGGAATGAGCAGTTCTTC
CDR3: CASSFFTSGRNEQFF

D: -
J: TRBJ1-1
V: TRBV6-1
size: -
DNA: TGTGCCAGCAGTGGGGGACGGACCAGGAGTACTGAAGCTTTCTTT
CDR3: CASSGGRTRSTEAFF

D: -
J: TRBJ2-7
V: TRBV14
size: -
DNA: TGTGCCAGCAGCCAGAGAGGGGGGCGCGACGAGCAGTACTTC
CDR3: CASSQRGGRDEQYF

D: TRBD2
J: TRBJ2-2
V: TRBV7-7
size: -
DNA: TGTGCCAGCAGCTTAGTAGGGACTAGCGTGGCCGGGGAGCTGTTTTTT
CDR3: CASSLVGTSVAGELFF

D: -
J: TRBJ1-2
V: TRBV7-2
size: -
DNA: TGTGCCAGCAGCTGGGGGGCCGGGGCGGACTATGGCTACACCTTC
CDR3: CASSWGAGADYGYTF

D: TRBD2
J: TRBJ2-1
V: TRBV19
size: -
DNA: TGTGCCAGTAGTGCTAATCCGGGACTAGCGGCCTATGAGCAGTTCTTC
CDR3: CASSANPGLAAYEQFF

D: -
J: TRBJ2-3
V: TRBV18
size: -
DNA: TGTGCCAGCTCCAGTTTAAGTTTGGATACGCAGTATTTT
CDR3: CASSSLSLDTQYF

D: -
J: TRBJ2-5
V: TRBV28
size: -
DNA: TGTGCCACCTCCTCTATGGAGGGGGCGGGGGAGACCCAGTACTTC
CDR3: CATSSMEGAGETQYF

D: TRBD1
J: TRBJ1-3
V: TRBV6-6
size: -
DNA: TGTGCCAGCAGTGGGGACAGGTACTCTGGAAACACCATATATTTT
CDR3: CASSGDRYSGNTIYF

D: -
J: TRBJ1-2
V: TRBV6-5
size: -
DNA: TGTGCCAGCACTAAGGGCCGGTTTTCGAACTATGGCTACACCTTC
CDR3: CASTKGRFSNYGYTF